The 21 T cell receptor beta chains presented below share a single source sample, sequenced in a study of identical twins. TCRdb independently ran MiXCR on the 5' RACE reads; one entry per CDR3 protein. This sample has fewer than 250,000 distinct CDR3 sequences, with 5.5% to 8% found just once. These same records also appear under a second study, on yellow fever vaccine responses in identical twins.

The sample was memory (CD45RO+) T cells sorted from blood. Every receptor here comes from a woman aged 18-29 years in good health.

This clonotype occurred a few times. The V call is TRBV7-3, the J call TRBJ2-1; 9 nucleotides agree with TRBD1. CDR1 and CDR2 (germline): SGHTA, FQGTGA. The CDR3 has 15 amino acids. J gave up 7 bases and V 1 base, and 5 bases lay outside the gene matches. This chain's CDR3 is CASSLIGTGYNEQFF. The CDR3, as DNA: TGTGCCAGCAGCTTAATTGGGACAGGGTATAATGAGCAGTTCTTC. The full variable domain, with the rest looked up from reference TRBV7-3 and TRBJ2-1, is GAGVSQTPSNKVTEKGKYVELRCDPISGHTALYWYRQSLGQGPEFLIYFQGTGAADDSGLPNDRFFAVRPEGSVSTLKIQRTERGDSAVYLCASSLIGTGYNEQFFGPGTRLTVL.

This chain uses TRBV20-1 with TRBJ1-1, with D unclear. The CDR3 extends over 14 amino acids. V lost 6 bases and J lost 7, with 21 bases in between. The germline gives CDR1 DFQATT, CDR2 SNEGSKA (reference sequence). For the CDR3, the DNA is TGCAGTGCGACCGGACCTTGGAGTTTGGGTGAAGCTTTCTTT. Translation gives CSATGPWSLGEAFF.

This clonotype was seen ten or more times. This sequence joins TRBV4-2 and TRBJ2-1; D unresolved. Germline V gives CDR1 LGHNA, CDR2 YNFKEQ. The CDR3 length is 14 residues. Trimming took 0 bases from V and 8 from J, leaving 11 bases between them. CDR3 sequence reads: CASSQDSSKYEQFF. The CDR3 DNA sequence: TGTGCCAGCAGCCAAGACTCGAGCAAGTATGAGCAGTTCTTC.

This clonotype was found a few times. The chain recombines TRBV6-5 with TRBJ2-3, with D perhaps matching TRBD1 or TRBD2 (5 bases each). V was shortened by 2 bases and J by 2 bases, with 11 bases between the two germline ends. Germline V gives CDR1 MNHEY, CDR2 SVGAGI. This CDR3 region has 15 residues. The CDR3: CASSYGDGFTDTQYF. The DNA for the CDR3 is TGTGCCAGCAGTTACGGGGACGGATTCACAGATACGCAGTATTTT.

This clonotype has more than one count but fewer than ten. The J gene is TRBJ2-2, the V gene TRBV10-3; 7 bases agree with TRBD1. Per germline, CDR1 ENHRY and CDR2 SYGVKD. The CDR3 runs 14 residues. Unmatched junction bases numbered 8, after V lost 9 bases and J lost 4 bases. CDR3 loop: CAISPTGSTGELFF. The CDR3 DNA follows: TGTGCCATATCACCGACAGGGTCCACCGGGGAGCTGTTTTTT.

The CDR3 reads CASSLHRNEQFF. DNA of the CDR3: TGTGCCAGCAGCTTGCACAGGAATGAGCAGTTCTTC. The chain joins TRBV5-5 to TRBJ2-1, with D possibly being TRBD1 (5 bases). The germline V gene encodes CDR1 SGHKS and CDR2 YYEKEE (reference sequence). The CDR3 loop spans 12 amino acids. The V and J ends lost 1 base and 7 bases respectively, with 6 bases between them.

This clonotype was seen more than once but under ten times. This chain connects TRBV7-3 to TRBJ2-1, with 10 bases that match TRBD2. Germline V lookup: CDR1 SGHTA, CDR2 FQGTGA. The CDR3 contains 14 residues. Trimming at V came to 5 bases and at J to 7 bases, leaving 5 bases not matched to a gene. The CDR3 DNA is TGTGCCAGCAGCCCGACTAGCGGGCAAAATGAGCAGTTCTTC. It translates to CASSPTSGQNEQFF.

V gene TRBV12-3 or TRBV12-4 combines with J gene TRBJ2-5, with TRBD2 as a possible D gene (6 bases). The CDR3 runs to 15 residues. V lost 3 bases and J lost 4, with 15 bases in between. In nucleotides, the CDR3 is TGTGCCAGCAGTTTCGCGGGGTCGGAGGGAGAGACCCAGTACTTC. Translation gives CASSFAGSEGETQYF.

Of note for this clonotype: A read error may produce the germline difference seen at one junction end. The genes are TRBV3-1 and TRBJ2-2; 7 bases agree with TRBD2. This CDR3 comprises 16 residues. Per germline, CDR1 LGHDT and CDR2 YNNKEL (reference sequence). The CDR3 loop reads CASNQRREWGTGELFF. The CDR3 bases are TGTGCCAGCAACCAAAGGCGGGAGTGGGGCACCGGGGAGCTGTTTTTT.

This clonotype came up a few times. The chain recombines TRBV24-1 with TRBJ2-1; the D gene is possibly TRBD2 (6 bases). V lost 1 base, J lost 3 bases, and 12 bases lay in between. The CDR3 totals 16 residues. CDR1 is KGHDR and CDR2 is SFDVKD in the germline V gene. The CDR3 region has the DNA TGTGCCACCAGTGATTTCGGGGGATGGGACTACAATGAGCAGTTCTTC. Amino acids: CATSDFGGWDYNEQFF.

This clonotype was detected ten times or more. The CDR3 reads CASSLDPVYGYTF. DNA of the CDR3: TGCGCCAGCAGCTTGGACCCGGTGTACGGCTACACCTTC. The chain carries TRBV5-1 and TRBJ1-2; D remains unclear. Germline loops: CDR1 SGHRS, CDR2 YFSETQ. The CDR3 runs to 13 residues. V lost 0 bases, J lost 8 bases, and 11 bases lay in between.

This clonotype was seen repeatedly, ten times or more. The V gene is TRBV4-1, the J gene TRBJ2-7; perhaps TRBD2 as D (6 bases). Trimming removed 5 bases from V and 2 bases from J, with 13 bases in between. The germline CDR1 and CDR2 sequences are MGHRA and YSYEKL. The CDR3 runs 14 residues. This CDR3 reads CASSKGLSAYEQYF. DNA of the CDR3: TGCGCCAGCAGCAAGGGACTGTCAGCCTACGAGCAGTACTTC.

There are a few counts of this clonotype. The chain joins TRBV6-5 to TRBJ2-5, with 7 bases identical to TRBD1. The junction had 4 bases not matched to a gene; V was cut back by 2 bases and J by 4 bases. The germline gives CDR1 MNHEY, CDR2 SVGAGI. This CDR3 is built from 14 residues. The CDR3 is CASSYRGQGETQYF. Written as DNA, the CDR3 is TGTGCCAGCAGTTACAGGGGGCAAGGAGAGACCCAGTACTTC.

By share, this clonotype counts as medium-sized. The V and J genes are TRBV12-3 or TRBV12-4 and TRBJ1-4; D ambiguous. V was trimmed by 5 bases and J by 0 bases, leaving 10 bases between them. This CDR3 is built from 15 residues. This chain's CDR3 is CASSPDGTTNEKLFF. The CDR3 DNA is TGTGCCAGCAGTCCCGACGGAACAACTAATGAAAAACTGTTTTTT.

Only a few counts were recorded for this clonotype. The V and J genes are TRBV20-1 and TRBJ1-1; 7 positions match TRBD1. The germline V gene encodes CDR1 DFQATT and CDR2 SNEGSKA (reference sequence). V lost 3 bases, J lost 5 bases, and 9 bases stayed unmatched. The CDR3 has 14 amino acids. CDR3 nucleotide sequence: TGCAGTGCTAGGGGATCGACAGGGTTTACTGAAGCTTTCTTT. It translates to CSARGSTGFTEAFF.

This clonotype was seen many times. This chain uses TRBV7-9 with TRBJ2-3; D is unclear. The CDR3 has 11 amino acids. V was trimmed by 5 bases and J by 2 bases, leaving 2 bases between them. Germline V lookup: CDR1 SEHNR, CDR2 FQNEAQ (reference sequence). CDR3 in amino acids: CASSHTDTQYF. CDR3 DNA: TGTGCCAGCAGCCACACAGATACGCAGTATTTT. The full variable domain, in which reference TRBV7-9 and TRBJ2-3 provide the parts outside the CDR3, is DTGVSQNPRHKITKRGQNVTFRCDPISEHNRLYWYRQTLGQGPEFLTYFQNEAQLEKSRLLSDRFSAERPKGSFSTLEIQRTEQGDSAMYLCASSHTDTQYFGPGTRLTVL.

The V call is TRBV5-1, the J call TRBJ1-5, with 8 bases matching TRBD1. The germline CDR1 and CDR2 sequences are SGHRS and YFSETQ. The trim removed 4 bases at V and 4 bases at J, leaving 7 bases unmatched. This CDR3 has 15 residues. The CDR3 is CASSLGQGLNQPQHF. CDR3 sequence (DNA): TGCGCCAGCAGCCTAGGACAGGGATTAAATCAGCCCCAGCATTTT.

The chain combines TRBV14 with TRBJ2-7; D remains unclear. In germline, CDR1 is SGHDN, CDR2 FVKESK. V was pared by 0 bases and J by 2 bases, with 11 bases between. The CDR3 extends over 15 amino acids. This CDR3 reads CASSQDSQVTYEQYF. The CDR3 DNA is TGTGCCAGCAGCCAAGATTCCCAGGTCACCTACGAGCAGTACTTC.

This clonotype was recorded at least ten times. CDR3 in DNA: TGTGCCAGCAGTGAAGGCTATCACAATGAGCAGTTCTTC. It yields the protein CASSEGYHNEQFF. The rearrangement joins TRBV6-1 to TRBJ2-1; no reliable D call. Germline V gives CDR1 MNHNS, CDR2 SASEGT. The CDR3 runs to 13 residues. V lost 1 base and J 5 bases, leaving 6 bases between the germline ends.

The CDR3 loop is CASSPGQGKSYEQYV. CDR3 DNA sequence: TGCGCCAGCAGCCCCGGACAGGGTAAGAGTTACGAGCAGTACGTC. The chain recombines TRBV5-1 with TRBJ2-7; 8 bases align to TRBD1. The CDR3 has 15 residues. J was trimmed by 4 bases and V by 4 bases; bases with no gene match: 10. CDR1 and CDR2 from the germline V gene are SGHRS and YFSETQ.

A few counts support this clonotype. The CDR3 nucleotides read TGTGCCAGCAGCCCCCCACCTAGCGGAAGTTACAATGAGCAGTTCTTC. Its translation: CASSPPPSGSYNEQFF. This chain uses TRBV5-4 with TRBJ2-1; TRBD2 agrees at 7 bases. Germline CDR1 SGHNT, CDR2 YYREEE (reference sequence). The CDR3 runs to 16 residues. Trimming cost V 4 bases and J 4 bases; bases outside gene matches: 11.